This T cell receptor (beta chain) was identified during a study of T cell repertoires in cytomegalovirus infection. Study information: Indications came from public TCR beta signatures; they pointed to CMV infection and to a matching HLA type.

Trimming pared 2 bases from V and 9 bases from J, leaving 14 bases between. The CDR3 totals 14 residues. Germline V CDR1 and CDR2: SGHVS, FNYEAQ. General study results and limits: The ex vivo response showed dominance by HLA-C-restricted CMV-specific TCR beta clonotypes. Of the TCR beta families, the public ones yielded a cumulative frequency that identified carriers of CMV plus the relevant HLA.

In TCRdb, the reads were re-called with MiXCR into one record per CDR3 protein. The sample comprises roughly 230,000 distinct CDR3 sequences, approximately 22% of which are singletons, and approximately 18% rests with the top ten. This clonotype was detected ten times or more. Its antigen is undetermined. V gene TRBV7-6 combines with J gene TRBJ2-1, with a tentative D call TRBD2 (7 bases). The sequenced material came from CD8+ T cells from PBMCs. The sequence derives from a human donor in good health (CMV status not recorded). Some clones in this sample may be carry-over from other donors' samples. DNA for the CDR3: TGTGCCAGCAGCTTAAGTGGGGGGGCGATTGAGCAGTTCTTC. This gives the protein CASSLSGGAIEQFF.